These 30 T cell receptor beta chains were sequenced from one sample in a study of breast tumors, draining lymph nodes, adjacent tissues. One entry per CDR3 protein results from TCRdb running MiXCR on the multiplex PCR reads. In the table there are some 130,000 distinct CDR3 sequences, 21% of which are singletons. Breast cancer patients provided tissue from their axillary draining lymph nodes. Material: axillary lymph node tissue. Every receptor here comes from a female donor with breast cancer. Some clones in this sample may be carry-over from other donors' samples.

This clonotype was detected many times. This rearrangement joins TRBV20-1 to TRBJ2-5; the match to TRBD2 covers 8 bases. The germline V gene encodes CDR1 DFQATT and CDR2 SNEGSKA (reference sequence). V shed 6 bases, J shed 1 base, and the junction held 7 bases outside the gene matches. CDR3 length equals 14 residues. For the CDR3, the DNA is TGCAGTGCCAAAAGCGGGAGTGCCCAAGAGACCCAGTACTTC. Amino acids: CSAKSGSAQETQYF.

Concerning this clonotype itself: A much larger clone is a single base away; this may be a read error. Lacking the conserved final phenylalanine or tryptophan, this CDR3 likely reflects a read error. The CDR3 loop is CASSLTSASYNEQFL. CDR3 nucleotides: TGTGCCAGCAGCCTCACTAGCGCCTCCTACAATGAGCAGTTCCTC. This chain uses TRBV3-1 with TRBJ2-1; 7 bases map to TRBD2. CDR3 length: 15 amino acids. V trimming: 4 bases; J trimming: 0 bases; junction bases outside the gene matches: 3. Germline V CDR1 and CDR2: LGHDT, YNNKEL (reference sequence).

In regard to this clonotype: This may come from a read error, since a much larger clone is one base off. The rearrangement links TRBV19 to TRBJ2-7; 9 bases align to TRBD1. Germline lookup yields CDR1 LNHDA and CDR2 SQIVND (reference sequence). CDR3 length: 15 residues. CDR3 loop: CASSIPGTGIYVQYF. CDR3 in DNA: TGTGCCAGTAGTATTCCCGGGACAGGGATCTACGTGCAGTACTTC.

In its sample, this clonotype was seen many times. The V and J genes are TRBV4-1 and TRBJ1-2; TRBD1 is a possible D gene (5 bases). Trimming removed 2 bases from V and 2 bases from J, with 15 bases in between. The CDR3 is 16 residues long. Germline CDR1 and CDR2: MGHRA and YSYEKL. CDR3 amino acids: CASSQPTGTGNYGYTF. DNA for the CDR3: TGCGCCAGCAGCCAACCAACCGGGACGGGCAACTATGGCTACACCTTC.

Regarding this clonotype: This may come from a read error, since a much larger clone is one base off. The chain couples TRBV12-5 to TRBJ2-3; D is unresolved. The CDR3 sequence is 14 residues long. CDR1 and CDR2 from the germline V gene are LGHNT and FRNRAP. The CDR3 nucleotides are TGTGCCAGCAGTTTCTCCCCAAGCACAGATACGCAGTATTTT. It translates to CASSFSPSTDTQYF.

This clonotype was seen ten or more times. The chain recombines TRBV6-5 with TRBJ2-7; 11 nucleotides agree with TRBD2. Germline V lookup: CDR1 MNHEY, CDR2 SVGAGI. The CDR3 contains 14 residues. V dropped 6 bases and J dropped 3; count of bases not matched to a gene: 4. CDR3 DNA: TGTGCCAGCAGCCCCGGACTAGCGGGCTACGAGCAGTACTTC. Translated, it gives CASSPGLAGYEQYF.

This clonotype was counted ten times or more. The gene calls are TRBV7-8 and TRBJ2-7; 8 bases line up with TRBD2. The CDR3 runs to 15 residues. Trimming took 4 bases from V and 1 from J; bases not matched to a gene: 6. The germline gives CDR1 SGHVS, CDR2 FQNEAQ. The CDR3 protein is CASSSASGLSYEQYF. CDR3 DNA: TGTGCCAGCAGCTCCGCTAGCGGGCTTTCCTACGAGCAGTACTTC.

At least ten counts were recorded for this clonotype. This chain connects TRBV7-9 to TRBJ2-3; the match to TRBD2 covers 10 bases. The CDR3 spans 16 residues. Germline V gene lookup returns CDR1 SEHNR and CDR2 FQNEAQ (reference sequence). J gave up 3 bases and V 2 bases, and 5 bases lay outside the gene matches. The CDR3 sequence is CASSLRPSGSTDTQYF. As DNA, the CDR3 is TGTGCCAGCAGCTTAAGGCCTAGCGGGAGTACAGATACGCAGTATTTT.

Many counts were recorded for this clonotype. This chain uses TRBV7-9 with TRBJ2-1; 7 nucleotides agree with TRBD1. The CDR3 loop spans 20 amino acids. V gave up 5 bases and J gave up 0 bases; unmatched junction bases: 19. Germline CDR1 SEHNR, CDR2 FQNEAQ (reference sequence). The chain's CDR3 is CASSSPTGVRAASSYNEQFF. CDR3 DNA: TGTGCCAGCAGCAGTCCAACAGGGGTTCGGGCCGCAAGCTCCTACAATGAGCAGTTCTTC.

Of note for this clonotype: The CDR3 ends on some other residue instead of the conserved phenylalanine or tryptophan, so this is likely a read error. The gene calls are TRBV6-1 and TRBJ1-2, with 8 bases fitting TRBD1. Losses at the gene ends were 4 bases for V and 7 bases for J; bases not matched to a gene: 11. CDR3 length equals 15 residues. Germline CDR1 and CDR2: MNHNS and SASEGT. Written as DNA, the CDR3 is TGTGCCAGCAGTGCCTGGACAGGGTCTTCCTGTGGCTACACCCTC. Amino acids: CASSAWTGSSCGYTL.

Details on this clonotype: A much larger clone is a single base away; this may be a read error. The CDR3 here is CAIGQANEELFF. CDR3 DNA sequence: TGTGCCATCGGTCAAGCAAATGAAGAACTGTTTTTT. The chain uses TRBV10-3 and TRBJ1-4; D is unclear. The CDR3 has 12 amino acids. CDR1 and CDR2 from the germline V gene are ENHRY and SYGVKD.

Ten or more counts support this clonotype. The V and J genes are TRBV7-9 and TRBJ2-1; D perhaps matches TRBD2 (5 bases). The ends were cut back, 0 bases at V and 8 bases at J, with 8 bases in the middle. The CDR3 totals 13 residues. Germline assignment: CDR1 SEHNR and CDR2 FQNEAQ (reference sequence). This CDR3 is CASSLALEDEQFF. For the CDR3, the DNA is TGTGCCAGCAGCTTAGCACTAGAGGATGAGCAGTTCTTC. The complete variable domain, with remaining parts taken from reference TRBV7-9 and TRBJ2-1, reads DTGVSQNPRHKITKRGQNVTFRCDPISEHNRLYWYRQTLGQGPEFLTYFQNEAQLEKSRLLSDRFSAERPKGSFSTLEIQRTEQGDSAMYLCASSLALEDEQFFGPGTRLTVL.

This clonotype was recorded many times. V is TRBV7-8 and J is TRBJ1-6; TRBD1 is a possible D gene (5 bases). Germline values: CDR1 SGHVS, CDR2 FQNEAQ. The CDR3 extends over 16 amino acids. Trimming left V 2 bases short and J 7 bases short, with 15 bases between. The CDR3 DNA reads TGTGCCAGCAGCTTATATCCGGGACCGCAAAATTCACCCCTCCACTTT. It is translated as CASSLYPGPQNSPLHF.

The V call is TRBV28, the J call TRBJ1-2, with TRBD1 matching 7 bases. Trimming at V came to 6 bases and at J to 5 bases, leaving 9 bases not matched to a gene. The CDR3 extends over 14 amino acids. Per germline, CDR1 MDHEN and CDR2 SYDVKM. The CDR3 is CASSSKTGRYGYTF. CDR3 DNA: TGTGCCAGCAGCTCGAAGACAGGGAGGTATGGCTACACCTTC.

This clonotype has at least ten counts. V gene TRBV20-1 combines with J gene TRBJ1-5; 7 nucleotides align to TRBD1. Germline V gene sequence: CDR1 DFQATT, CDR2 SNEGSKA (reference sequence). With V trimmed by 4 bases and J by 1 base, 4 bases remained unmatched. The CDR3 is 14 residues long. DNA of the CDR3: TGCAGTGCTATAAGGACAGGAAGCAATCAGCCCCAGCATTTT. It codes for CSAIRTGSNQPQHF.

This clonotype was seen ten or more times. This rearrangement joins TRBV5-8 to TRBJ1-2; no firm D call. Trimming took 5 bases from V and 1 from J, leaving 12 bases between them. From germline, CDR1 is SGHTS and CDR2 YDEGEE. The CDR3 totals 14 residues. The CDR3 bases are TGTGCCAGCAGGGGTTTGAGTGTTAACTATGGCTACACCTTC. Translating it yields CASRGLSVNYGYTF.

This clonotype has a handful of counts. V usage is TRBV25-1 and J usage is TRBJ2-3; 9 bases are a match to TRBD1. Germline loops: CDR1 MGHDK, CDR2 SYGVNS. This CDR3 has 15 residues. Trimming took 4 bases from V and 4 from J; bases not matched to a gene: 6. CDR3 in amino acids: CASSVGDRVADTQYF. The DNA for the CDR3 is TGTGCCAGCAGTGTTGGGGACAGGGTAGCAGATACGCAGTATTTT.

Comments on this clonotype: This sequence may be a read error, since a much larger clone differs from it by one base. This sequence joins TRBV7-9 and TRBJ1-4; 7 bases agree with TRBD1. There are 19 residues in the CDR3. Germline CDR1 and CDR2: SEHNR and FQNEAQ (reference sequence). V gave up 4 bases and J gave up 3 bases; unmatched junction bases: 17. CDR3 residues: CASSSRIVGQRKANEKLFF. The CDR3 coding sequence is TGTGCCAGCAGCTCACGGATAGTGGGACAGAGAAAAGCTAATGAAAAACTGTTTTTT.

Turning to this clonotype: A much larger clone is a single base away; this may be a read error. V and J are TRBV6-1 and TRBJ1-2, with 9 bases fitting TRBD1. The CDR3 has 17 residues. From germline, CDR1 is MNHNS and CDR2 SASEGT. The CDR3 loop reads CASSEDWTGASNCGYTF. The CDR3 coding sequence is TGTGCCAGCAGTGAAGATTGGACAGGGGCTTCTAACTGTGGCTACACCTTC.

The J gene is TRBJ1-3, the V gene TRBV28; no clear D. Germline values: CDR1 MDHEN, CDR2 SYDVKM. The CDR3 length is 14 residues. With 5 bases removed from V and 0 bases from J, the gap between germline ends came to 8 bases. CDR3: CASSTQSSGNTIYF. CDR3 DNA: TGTGCCAGCAGTACTCAGAGCTCTGGAAACACCATATATTTT.

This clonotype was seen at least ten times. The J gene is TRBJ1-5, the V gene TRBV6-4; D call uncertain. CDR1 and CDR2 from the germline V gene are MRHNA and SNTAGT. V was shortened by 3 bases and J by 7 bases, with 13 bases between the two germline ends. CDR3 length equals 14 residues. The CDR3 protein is CASSEQSTSQPQHF. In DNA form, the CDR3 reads TGTGCCAGCAGTGAACAAAGTACCTCCCAGCCCCAGCATTTT.

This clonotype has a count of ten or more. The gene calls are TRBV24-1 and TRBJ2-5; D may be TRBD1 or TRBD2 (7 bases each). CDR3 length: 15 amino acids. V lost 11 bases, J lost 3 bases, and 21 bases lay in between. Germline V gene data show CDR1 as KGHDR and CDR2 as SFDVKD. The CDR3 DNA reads TGTGCCAGGGAGGGGGCCGCGAACGGGGAAGAGACCCAGTACTTC. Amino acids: CAREGAANGEETQYF.

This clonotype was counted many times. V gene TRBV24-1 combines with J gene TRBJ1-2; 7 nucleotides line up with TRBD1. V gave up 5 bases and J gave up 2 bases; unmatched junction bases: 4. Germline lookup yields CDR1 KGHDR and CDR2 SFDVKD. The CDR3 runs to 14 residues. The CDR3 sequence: CATSGRDSNYGYTF. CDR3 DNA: TGTGCCACCAGTGGCCGGGACAGCAACTATGGCTACACCTTC.

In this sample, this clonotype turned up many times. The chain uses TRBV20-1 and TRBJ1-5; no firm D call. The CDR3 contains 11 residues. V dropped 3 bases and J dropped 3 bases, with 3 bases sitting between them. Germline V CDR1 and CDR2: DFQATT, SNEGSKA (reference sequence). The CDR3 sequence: CSARDNQPQHF. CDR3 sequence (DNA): TGCAGTGCTAGGGACAATCAGCCCCAGCATTTT.

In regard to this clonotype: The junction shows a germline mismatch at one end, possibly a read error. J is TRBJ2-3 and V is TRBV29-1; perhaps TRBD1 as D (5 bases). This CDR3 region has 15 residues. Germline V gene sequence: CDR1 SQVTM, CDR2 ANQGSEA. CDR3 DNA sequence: TGCAGCGTTGGTGGGGCGGACGGATACACAGATACGCAGTATTTC. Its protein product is CSVGGADGYTDTQYF.

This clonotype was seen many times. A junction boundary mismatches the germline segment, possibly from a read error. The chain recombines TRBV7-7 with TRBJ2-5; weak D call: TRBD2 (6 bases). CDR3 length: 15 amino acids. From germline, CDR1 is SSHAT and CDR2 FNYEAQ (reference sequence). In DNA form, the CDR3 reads TGTGCTAGCAGCTTAGCGGTGTCTAGCCGGGAGACCCAGTACTTC. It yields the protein CASSLAVSSRETQYF. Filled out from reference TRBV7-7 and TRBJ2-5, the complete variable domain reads GAGVSQSPRYKVTKRGQDVTLRCDPISSHATLYWYQQALGQGPEFLTYFNYEAQPDKSGLPSDRFSAERPEGSISTLTIQRTEQRDSAMYRCASSLAVSSRETQYFGPGTRLLVL.

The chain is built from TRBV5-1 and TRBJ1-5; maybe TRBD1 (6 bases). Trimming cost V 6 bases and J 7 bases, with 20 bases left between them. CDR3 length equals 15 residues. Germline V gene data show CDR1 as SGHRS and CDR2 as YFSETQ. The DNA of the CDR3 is TGCGCCAGCACCGCACAACAGGGATTGGGACAGCCCCAGCATTTT. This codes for CASTAQQGLGQPQHF.

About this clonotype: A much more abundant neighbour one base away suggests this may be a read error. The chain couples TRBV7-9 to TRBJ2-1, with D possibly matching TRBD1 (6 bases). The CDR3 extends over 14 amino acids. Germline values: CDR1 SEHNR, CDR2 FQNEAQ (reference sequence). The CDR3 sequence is CASSLGGPYNERFF. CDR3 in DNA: TGTGCCAGCAGCTTAGGGGGGCCCTACAATGAGCGGTTCTTC.

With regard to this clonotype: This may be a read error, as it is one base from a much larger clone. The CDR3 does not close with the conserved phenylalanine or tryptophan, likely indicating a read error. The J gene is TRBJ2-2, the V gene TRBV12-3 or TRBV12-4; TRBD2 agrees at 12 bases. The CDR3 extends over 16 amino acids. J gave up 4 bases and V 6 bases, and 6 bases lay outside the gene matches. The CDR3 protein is CASRQLAGGRTGELFS. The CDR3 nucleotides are TGTGCCAGCAGGCAGCTAGCGGGAGGGCGCACCGGGGAGCTGTTTTCT.

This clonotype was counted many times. In DNA form, the CDR3 reads TGCGCCAGCCGGAGTGGAGGTGGTAGCACAGATACGCAGTATTTT. Residues: CASRSGGGSTDTQYF. This rearrangement joins TRBV5-1 to TRBJ2-3; a possible D gene is TRBD2 (5 bases). V was shortened by 7 bases and J by 0 bases, with 15 bases between the two germline ends. The CDR3 sequence is 15 residues long. Germline CDR1 is SGHRS and CDR2 is YFSETQ. The whole variable domain, remainder taken from reference TRBV5-1 and TRBJ2-3, is KAGVTQTPRYLIKTRGQQVTLSCSPISGHRSVSWYQQTPGQGLQFLFEYFSETQRNKGNFPGRFSGRQFSNSRSEMNVSTLELGDSALYLCASRSGGGSTDTQYFGPGTRLTVL.